The rows below give T cell receptor beta chains drawn from one sample of a study of blood T cell repertoires in COVID-19. Assay used: immunoSEQ multiplex PCR; TCRdb lists only in-frame clones, some missing. The data hold some 370,000 clones, with over 75% observed a single time. The sample was peripheral blood. The origin of the receptors is a woman younger than 45 with COVID-19, enrolled during active disease. Each CDR3 is given without its conserved first and last residue. The order of the fields is V gene, J gene, clone size, CDR3 length, CDR3 protein. Some rows mark clone size as missing; the rest say once, few, many or name a class of expanded clone.

TRBV7-9	TRBJ2-7	.	14	ASSLARVAGAYEQY
TRBV6-2/TRBV6-3	TRBJ2-7	.	11	ASSYPGGSEQY
TRBV5-1	TRBJ2-7	.	16	ASSSLGQGARPSYEQY
TRBV5-1	TRBJ1-1	.	14	ASSLYRGLSNTEAF
TRBV3-1/TRBV3-2	TRBJ1-4	.	13	ASSHSKTGDEKLF
TRBV10-3	TRBJ1-6	.	11	AINNSKDSPLH
TRBV19	TRBJ1-5	.	13	ASSMGGEYNQPQH
TRBV27	TRBJ2-1	.	12	ASSSLQTKNEQF
TRBV5-1	TRBJ2-5	.	13	ASSLASTREETQY
TRBV6-4	TRBJ2-2	.	14	ASSERGVAGVGELF
TRBV7-2	TRBJ2-3	.	11	ASSATQGGTQY
TRBV14	TRBJ2-5	once	12	ASSQGRYQETQY
TRBV7-8	TRBJ2-3	once	12	ASSSTGVPDTQY
TRBV7-2	TRBJ2-1	.	9	ASSLSGRKF
TRBV15	TRBJ2-1	.	17	ATSRLGGRIAGFYNEQF
TRBV5-4	TRBJ1-1	.	10	ASNSQDEGAF
TRBV30	TRBJ1-5	.	14	AWSKSQGIRNQPQH
TRBV25-1	TRBJ1-1	.	12	ASSEWGGRTEAF
TRBV6-2/TRBV6-3	TRBJ2-7	.	12	ASSYDQGAYEQY
TRBV3-1/TRBV3-2	TRBJ1-6	.	13	ASSQVPGSNSPLH
TRBV20-1	TRBJ2-7	.	10	SASNYSYEQY
TRBV2	TRBJ2-2	.	16	ASRPGLAGGPRGGELF
TRBV27	TRBJ2-7	once	13	ASSLYGRAHYEQY
TRBV4-2	TRBJ1-5	.	13	ASSQDERSGQPQH
TRBV7-6	TRBJ2-7	.	13	ASSLAGGGFYEQY
TRBV3-1/TRBV3-2	TRBJ2-7	once	13	ASSRVAGGPHEQY
TRBV3-1/TRBV3-2	TRBJ2-2	.	14	ASSQGTGSEAGELF
TRBV3-1/TRBV3-2	TRBJ1-6	.	11	ASSRQKNSPLH
TRBV7-9	TRBJ1-2	.	11	ASSLGQNYGYT
TRBV5-4	TRBJ2-3	.	13	ASSPGTSVGDTQY
TRBV27	TRBJ2-1	.	11	ASSLSVHNEQF
TRBV2	TRBJ2-7	once	10	ASRRQAYEQY
TRBV9	TRBJ2-7	once	12	ASSVEEGPYEQY
TRBV2	TRBJ2-5	once	13	AITGLAGAGETQY
TRBV28	TRBJ1-2	.	13	ASSLRGGRDYGYT
TRBV6-5	TRBJ2-3	.	13	ASSELAGGSDTQY
TRBV4-1	TRBJ2-7	few	11	ASSQDVLYEQY
TRBV28	TRBJ2-1	.	13	ASSFVTSGYNEQF
TRBV6-2/TRBV6-3	TRBJ2-7	.	9	ASSIAYEQY
TRBV5-4	TRBJ2-7	few	12	ASRPQAGPGEQY
TRBV15	TRBJ1-2	.	13	ATSRDRDNPYGYT
TRBV18	TRBJ2-1	.	10	ASSPLDNEQF
TRBV2	TRBJ2-2	.	15	ASRPGLAGGPSGELF
TRBV5-8	TRBJ2-3	.	13	ASSLSHGVEDTQY
TRBV27	TRBJ1-5	.	12	ATARRGSNQPQH
TRBV5-1	TRBJ2-7	.	13	ASSLGRDTTYEQY
TRBV5-1	TRBJ1-1	.	12	ASSLLRRDSEAF
TRBV2	TRBJ2-1	few	15	ASSGSRGGRAYNEQF
TRBV13	TRBJ1-1	.	13	ASSQTGVWNTEAF
TRBV4-3	TRBJ1-1	.	11	ASSQDRGAEAF
TRBV10-3	TRBJ1-3	.	14	AISEWGQVGGNTIY